This TCR beta chain was found in a study of blood T cell repertoires in COVID-19. Original handling: Reference gene primer amplification gave estimated nucleated cell counts. The repertoire was sequenced with immunoSEQ multiplex PCR; TCRdb's copy has only in-frame clones and lacks some. V and J calls and clone size are given by that table; D and trimming were obtained from the DNA. The sample has over 200,000 clones; about 91% are singletons. The V gene end was trimmed by 6 bases and the J gene end by 7 bases; junction bases not matched to a gene: 4. Germline V gives CDR1 LNHDA, CDR2 SQIVND (reference sequence). This CDR3 has 13 amino acids. Clinical histories supplied by participants themselves formed the basis of cohort assignment.

The source of this sequence is a human donor in a cohort exposed to, infected with or recovered from COVID-19 (not recorded which). The donor label of this sample is uncertain. Sequencing was performed on PBMCs or T cells enriched from blood (not recorded which). V is TRBV19 and J is TRBJ2-2; 8 bases are a match to TRBD2. The CDR3 DNA follows: TGTGCCAGTAGAGCGGGGGTTGGCGGGGAGCTGTTTTTT. Amino acids: CASRAGVGGELFF.